This T cell receptor (beta chain) was retrieved from a study of shared T cell receptors in the human thymus. Assay: immunoSEQ multiplex PCR; the TCRdb copy retains only in-frame clones and omits some. The sample records roughly 710,000 clones, 70% to 90% being singletons. Trimming cost V 2 bases and J 3 bases, with 14 bases left between them. CDR3 length equals 16 residues. CDR1 and CDR2 (germline): SEHNR, FQNEAQ (reference sequence). This same sample was also taken into another study, of human thymus T cells. That work contributes: Thymic and blood repertoires showed apparently biased V and J gene usage. Related studies noted strongly shared thymic repertoires across unrelated people.

The receptor's source is a girl in the first two years of life with a congenital heart defect. Sequenced material: thymocytes. The chain joins TRBV7-9 to TRBJ2-1, with a tentative D call TRBD2 (6 bases). DNA for the CDR3: TGTGCCAGCAGCTTACAGGTGACTAGGGGCTACAATGAGCAGTTCTTC. Amino acids: CASSLQVTRGYNEQFF. Together with reference TRBV7-9 and TRBJ2-1, the CDR3 gives the full variable domain: DTGVSQNPRHKITKRGQNVTFRCDPISEHNRLYWYRQTLGQGPEFLTYFQNEAQLEKSRLLSDRFSAERPKGSFSTLEIQRTEQGDSAMYLCASSLQVTRGYNEQFFGPGTRLTVL.